The source of this T cell receptor (beta chain) is a study of blood T cell repertoires in COVID-19. Study at large: PBMCs, B-cell-depleted T cells, or T cells provided the cDNA or gDNA that made up the material.

Authors' analysis steps: Amplification of reference gene primers provided the estimated nucleated cell counts. The protocol was immunoSEQ multiplex PCR, while the TCRdb copy is restricted to in-frame clones and leaves out a portion. D and trimming were read from the DNA, whereas the V and J calls and clone size are those reported in that table. The sample yields about 80,000 clones, around 78% seen once. Germline V gene sequence: CDR1 SGHNT, CDR2 YYREEE (reference sequence). The CDR3 is 14 residues long. With 4 bases removed from V and 2 bases from J, the gap between germline ends came to 11 bases. The material sequenced was peripheral blood. This chain uses TRBV5-4 with TRBJ2-3, with D perhaps matching TRBD2 (5 bases). This clonotype was sampled from a human donor in a cohort sampled during active COVID-19. CDR3 protein: CASSVKDSTDTQYF. CDR3 DNA sequence: TGTGCCAGCAGCGTGAAGGACTCCACAGATACGCAGTATTTT. Full variable domain (remainder filled in from reference TRBV5-4 and TRBJ2-3): ETGVTQSPTHLIKTRGQQVTLRCSSQSGHNTVSWYQQALGQGPQFIFQYYREEENGRGNFPPRFSGLQFPNYSSELNVNALELDDSALYLCASSVKDSTDTQYFGPGTRLTVL.